These T cell receptor beta chains were read from a single sample in a study of T cell responses to AZD1222 COVID-19 vaccine. The assay was immunoSEQ multiplex PCR, and TCRdb's table has in-frame clones only and misses some. Seen here are around 110,000 clones, approximately 90% observed once, and the top ten hold roughly 6.2%. The sample in question was peripheral blood, obtained 28 days after the second AZD1222 dose. The receptor source for this set is an adult who received the AZD1222 COVID-19 vaccine. The CDR3 runs from the conserved cysteine through the conserved F or W. The D gene is left open where the match is weak. Expanded clones get a size class; other rows say once, few or many, or leave the size out.

J gene | V gene | clone size | D gene | CDR3 protein | CDR3 DNA
TRBJ1-1 | TRBV28 | . | TRBD1 | CATKPQVGRGLNTEAFF | TGTGCCACTAAACCACAAGTGGGAAGGGGGCTGAACACTGAAGCTTTCTTT
TRBJ2-1 | TRBV5-1 | . | TRBD2 | CASSLSSGNPYNEQFF | TGCGCCAGCAGCTTGAGTAGCGGGAATCCCTACAATGAGCAGTTCTTC
TRBJ1-5 | TRBV6-2/TRBV6-3 | . | . | CASSSYREVSNQPQHF | TGTGCCAGCAGTTCCTACAGGGAGGTCAGCAATCAGCCCCAGCATTTT
TRBJ1-3 | TRBV30 | . | . | CAGPAKGNTIYF | TGTGCCGGCCCGGCCAAAGGAAACACCATATATTTT
TRBJ2-2 | TRBV6-5 | . | TRBD2 | CASSRGGNTGELFF | TGTGCCAGCAGTCGGGGGGGGAACACCGGGGAGCTGTTTTTT
TRBJ1-1 | TRBV20-1 | . | . | CSAVREVEAFF | TGCAGTGCCGTCCGGGAAGTTGAAGCTTTCTTT
TRBJ1-2 | TRBV7-8 | . | . | CASSLDERPGYGYTF | TGTGCCAGCAGCTTAGATGAAAGGCCTGGCTATGGCTACACCTTC
TRBJ1-1 | TRBV18 | . | . | CASSDSFNTEAFF | TGTGCCAGCTCGGACAGTTTCAACACTGAAGCTTTCTTT
TRBJ2-7 | TRBV2 | . | . | CASSVSSYEQYF | TGTGCCAGCAGTGTCTCCTCCTACGAGCAGTACTTC
TRBJ1-5 | TRBV5-1 | . | TRBD1 | CASSLGPQGISNQPQHF | TGCGCCAGCAGCTTAGGACCACAGGGGATTAGCAATCAGCCCCAGCATTTT
TRBJ1-2 | TRBV9 | . | TRBD1 | CASSFGGTGYGYTF | TGTGCCAGCAGCTTCGGGGGGACAGGTTATGGCTACACCTTC
TRBJ1-5 | TRBV30 | . | TRBD1 | CAWSVRGRGGTGYSNQPQHF | TGTGCCTGGAGTGTACGAGGCCGTGGGGGGACAGGGTATAGCAATCAGCCCCAGCATTTT
TRBJ1-1 | TRBV10-3 | . | . | CAISPGQSNTEAFF | TGTGCCATCAGCCCGGGGCAGTCGAACACTGAAGCTTTCTTT
TRBJ1-1 | TRBV29-1 | . | . | CSVEGSHMNTEAFF | TGCAGCGTTGAGGGCAGCCACATGAACACTGAAGCTTTCTTT
TRBJ2-2 | TRBV5-1 | . | . | CASSPGPASGELFF | TGCGCCAGCAGCCCCGGGCCTGCCTCCGGGGAGCTGTTTTTT
TRBJ2-5 | TRBV3-1/TRBV3-2 | few | TRBD2 | CASSQPLVAGGPMETQYF | TGTGCCAGCAGCCAACCCCTAGTGGCGGGAGGGCCTATGGAGACCCAGTACTTC
TRBJ1-1 | TRBV11-1 | . | . | CASSFGGAAGGTEAFF | TGTGCCAGCAGCTTCGGAGGGGCCGCCGGGGGCACTGAAGCTTTCTTT
TRBJ1-2 | TRBV7-9 | once | . | CAKGGGRGYTF | TGTGCCAAGGGCGGGGGACGAGGCTACACCTTC
TRBJ2-1 | TRBV6-5 | . | . | CASSWELAEMDEQFF | TGTGCCAGCAGTTGGGAGCTAGCTGAGATGGATGAGCAGTTCTTC
TRBJ2-7 | TRBV4-2 | . | TRBD2 | CASSQLLAGIGNEQYF | TGTGCCAGCAGCCAATTACTAGCGGGGATAGGAAACGAGCAGTACTTC
TRBJ1-5 | TRBV28 | . | TRBD1 | CACGQVINQPQHF | TGTGCCTGCGGACAGGTAATTAATCAGCCCCAGCATTTT
TRBJ2-3 | TRBV27 | . | . | CASSLAGSTDTQYF | TGTGCCAGCAGTTTAGCGGGGAGCACAGATACGCAGTATTTT
TRBJ2-7 | TRBV7-8 | . | TRBD2 | CASSGQGASGRSYEQYF | TGTGCCAGCAGCGGACAAGGGGCGAGCGGGAGGTCCTACGAGCAGTACTTC
TRBJ2-3 | TRBV5-5 | . | . | CASSPPQRSTDTQYF | TGTGCCAGCAGCCCCCCTCAGAGAAGCACAGATACGCAGTATTTT
TRBJ1-1 | TRBV5-1 | . | . | CASSLVPGMNTEAFF | TGCGCCAGCAGCTTGGTGCCGGGTATGAACACTGAAGCTTTCTTT
TRBJ1-6 | TRBV2 | . | . | CASIHRSYNSPLHF | TGTGCCAGCATCCACAGGTCCTATAATTCACCCCTCCACTTT
TRBJ1-3 | TRBV25-1 | . | . | CASSPPLGRLSGNTIYF | TGTGCCAGCAGTCCACCTTTGGGACGACTCTCTGGAAACACCATATATTTT
TRBJ2-6 | TRBV27 | . | . | CASSSPLGANVLTF | TGTGCCAGCAGTTCCCCCCTCGGGGCCAACGTCCTGACTTTC